Below are 12 T cell receptor beta chains sequenced from a single sample in a study of CD8 T cells in Susac syndrome. With random hexamers, about 0.45 to 1 ug RNA was reverse transcribed. Each CDR3 protein is one row after TCRdb ran MiXCR on the immunoSEQ multiplex PCR reads. The sample lists 75,000 to 100,000 distinct CDR3 sequences; roughly 94% were seen once. Sequencing was done on a sample of CD8+ T cells from PBMCs. The receptors were sampled from a human donor with Susac syndrome.

This sequence joins TRBV29-1 and TRBJ2-5; perhaps TRBD2 as D (5 bases). V was shortened by 3 bases and J by 1 base, with 15 bases between the two germline ends. Per the germline V gene, CDR1 is SQVTM and CDR2 is ANQGSEA. The length of the CDR3 is 15 residues. In DNA, the CDR3 is TGCAGCGTTGAGGATGCCCGGGGTTCCCAAGAGACCCAGTACTTC. This translates into CSVEDARGSQETQYF.

V gene TRBV6-5 combines with J gene TRBJ1-5; tentatively, D is TRBD1 (6 bases). V was pared by 4 bases and J by 0 bases, with 10 bases between. Germline assignment: CDR1 MNHEY and CDR2 SVGAGI. The length of the CDR3 is 15 residues. The CDR3: CASSSDRYSNQPQHF. The CDR3 DNA reads TGTGCCAGCAGTTCGGACAGATATAGCAATCAGCCCCAGCATTTT.

The V call is TRBV12-3 or TRBV12-4, the J call TRBJ2-2; D uncertain. The CDR3 has 13 residues. Trimming removed 2 bases from V and 6 bases from J, with 7 bases in between. CDR3 DNA: TGTGCCAGCAGTTTAAGTGCGGCCGGGGAGCTGTTTTTT. Its protein is CASSLSAAGELFF.

This chain joins TRBV14 and TRBJ2-3; D gene ambiguous. The CDR3 has 15 residues. CDR1 is SGHDN, CDR2 FVKESK, per germline. V shed 1 base and J shed 0 bases, with 8 bases lying between them. The CDR3 spells CASSQGRWSTDTQYF. CDR3 coding DNA: TGTGCCAGCAGCCAAGGACGCTGGAGCACAGATACGCAGTATTTT.

The rearrangement joins TRBV7-2 to TRBJ2-7; 7 bases fit TRBD1. The CDR3 consists of 15 residues. Germline CDR1 and CDR2: SGHTA and FQGNSA. Trimming took 5 bases from V and 2 from J; bases not matched to a gene: 9. The CDR3 nucleotides are TGTGCCAGCAGCCCTCCAGGGACAGTTACCTACGAGCAGTACTTC. Its protein product is CASSPPGTVTYEQYF.

J is TRBJ2-3 and V is TRBV28, with TRBD2 matching over 9 bases. The CDR3 is 18 residues long. Germline CDR1 and CDR2: MDHEN and SYDVKM. With V trimmed by 6 bases and J by 1 base, 14 bases remained unmatched. CDR3 region: CASSYPGTSFEGTDTQYF. The CDR3 nucleotides read TGTGCCAGCAGCTACCCCGGGACTAGCTTCGAAGGCACAGATACGCAGTATTTT.

V and J are TRBV14 and TRBJ2-7; 11 bases fit TRBD2. The CDR3 length is 16 residues. CDR1 is SGHDN, CDR2 FVKESK, per germline. The V segment lost 2 bases and the J segment 5 bases; nucleotides outside the gene matches: 8. The CDR3: CASSQFSGTSGDEQYF. CDR3 DNA: TGTGCCAGCAGCCAATTTTCCGGGACTAGCGGTGACGAGCAGTACTTC.

The chain combines TRBV9 with TRBJ1-5, with D possibly TRBD1 on 5 matching bases. The germline V and J ends were trimmed by 0 bases and 0 bases, with 25 bases remaining between them. The CDR3 extends over 21 amino acids. Germline V lookup: CDR1 SGDLS, CDR2 YYNGEE. CDR3 sequence reads: CASSVEGVQIKSPYSNQPQHF. The DNA for the CDR3 is TGTGCCAGCAGCGTAGAAGGGGTACAGATCAAATCACCTTATAGCAATCAGCCCCAGCATTTT.

This clonotype was detected once. CDR3 bases: TGTGCCAGCAGCCAAGGTACTAGCGGGAGGGATACGCAGTATTTT. This codes for CASSQGTSGRDTQYF. The V and J genes are TRBV3-1 and TRBJ2-3; 12 positions match TRBD2. Unmatched junction bases numbered 2, after V lost 1 base and J lost 6 bases. Germline loops: CDR1 LGHDT, CDR2 YNNKEL (reference sequence). This CDR3 region has 15 residues.

The J gene is TRBJ1-3, the V gene TRBV5-1; D is ambiguous. CDR1 and CDR2 from the germline V gene are SGHRS and YFSETQ. CDR3 size: 12 residues. Trimming took off 0 bases at V and 7 bases at J, with 5 bases between the two ends. DNA for the CDR3: TGCGCCAGCAGCTTGGACGGGAACACCATATATTTT. Translated, it gives CASSLDGNTIYF.

The chain recombines TRBV29-1 with TRBJ2-3; TRBD2 matches 7 bases. Per the germline V gene, CDR1 is SQVTM and CDR2 is ANQGSEA. The CDR3 runs 14 residues. Trimming at V came to 2 bases and at J to 5 bases, leaving 7 bases not matched to a gene. CDR3 loop: CSVESGLHVDTQYF. The CDR3 DNA reads as TGCAGCGTTGAATCGGGACTACATGTAGATACGCAGTATTTT.

CDR3: CSAREAGATYNEQFF. CDR3 DNA: TGCAGTGCTAGAGAAGCGGGGGCTACCTACAATGAGCAGTTCTTC. V is TRBV20-1 and J is TRBJ2-1; the match to TRBD2 covers 8 bases. CDR3 length: 15 residues. Germline CDR1 is DFQATT and CDR2 is SNEGSKA (reference sequence). The trim removed 0 bases at V and 2 bases at J, leaving 3 bases unmatched.